This T cell receptor (beta chain) was sequenced during a study of T-cell memory formation after mild COVID-19. TCRdb re-called the 5' RACE reads through MiXCR, storing one row per CDR3 protein. The repertoire consists of 350,000 to 550,000 distinct CDR3 sequences, with roughly 18% occurring once and the leading ten covering about a fifth. This clonotype showed up many times. Germline loops: CDR1 DFQATT, CDR2 SNEGSKA (reference sequence). After removal of 2 bases from V and 9 bases from J, the junction contained 8 bases not matched to a gene. The CDR3 is made up of 14 amino acids. The sample was PBMCs or a T cell subset sorted from them (not recorded which). V is TRBV20-1 and J is TRBJ2-2, with 8 bases matching TRBD2. This receptor was identified in a man between 18 and 29 years old who had mild COVID-19 (a few samples of this study predate the infection). Cell type and time point are not known. The CDR3 nucleotides read TGCAGTGCTAGACCCTCATTTAGCGGGAGGGAGCTGTTTTTT. Translated: CSARPSFSGRELFF.